This T cell receptor beta chain was captured in a study of CD8+CD57+ T cells in acquired aplastic anemia. Flow cytometry had shown expanded CD8+CD57+ cells in the patients chosen for sequencing. The patients, all of them, had severe acquired aplastic anemia. The study sampled blood from patients who had received no therapy. Using genomic DNA as the template, TCR beta VDJ and CDR3 profiling was carried out. TCRdb re-derived calls from the reads in MiXCR, one entry per CDR3 protein. The data hold under 350,000 distinct CDR3 sequences, with under 60% observed a single time. The V gene lost 6 bases and the J gene lost 6 bases, with 18 bases spanning the gap. This CDR3 region has 14 residues. Germline V lookup: CDR1 DFQATT, CDR2 SNEGSKA (reference sequence).

This rearrangement joins TRBV20-1 to TRBJ1-3; no firm D call. The sequenced sample was sorted CD4+, CD8+, or CD8+CD57+ T cells (not recorded which) from PBMCs. The TCR originated in a human donor with aplastic anemia. CDR3 residues: CSATSSRWTNTIYF. The CDR3 region has the DNA TGCAGTGCCACCTCCTCAAGATGGACAAACACCATATATTTT.